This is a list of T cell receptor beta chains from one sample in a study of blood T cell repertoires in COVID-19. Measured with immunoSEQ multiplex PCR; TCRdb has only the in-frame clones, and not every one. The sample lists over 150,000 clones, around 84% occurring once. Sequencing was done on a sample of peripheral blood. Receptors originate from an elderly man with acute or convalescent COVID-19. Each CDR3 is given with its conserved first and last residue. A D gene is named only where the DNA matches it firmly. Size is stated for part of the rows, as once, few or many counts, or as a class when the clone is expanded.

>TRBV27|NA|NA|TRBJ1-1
CASGRWRAGESAFF
TGTGCCAGCGGCCGATGGAGAGCCGGGGAGAGTGCTTTCTTT
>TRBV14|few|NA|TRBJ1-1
CASSQVPGGSTEAFF
TGTGCCAGCAGCCAAGTTCCGGGGGGGAGCACTGAAGCTTTCTTT
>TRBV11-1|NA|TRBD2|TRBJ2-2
CASRGLAGISGELFF
TGTGCCAGCCGAGGACTAGCGGGGATCTCCGGGGAGCTGTTTTTT
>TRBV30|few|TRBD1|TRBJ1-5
CAWSFPGTGYNQPQHF
TGTGCCTGGAGTTTTCCCGGGACAGGATACAATCAGCCCCAGCATTTT
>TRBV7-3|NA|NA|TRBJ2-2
CASSGVPTSAGELFF
TGTGCCAGCAGCGGCGTACCGACTAGTGCCGGGGAGCTGTTTTTT
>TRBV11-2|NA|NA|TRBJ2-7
CASSLARESYEQYF
TGTGCCAGCAGCTTAGCGAGGGAGTCCTACGAGCAGTACTTC
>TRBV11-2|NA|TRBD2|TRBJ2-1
CASSIGLANDEQFF
TGTGCCAGCAGCATAGGACTAGCTAACGATGAGCAGTTCTTC
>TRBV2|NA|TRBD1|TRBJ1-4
CASSVDRGNEKLFF
TGTGCCAGCAGCGTTGACAGGGGTAATGAAAAACTGTTTTTT
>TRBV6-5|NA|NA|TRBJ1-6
CASSLDSSSYNSPLHF
TGTGCCAGCAGTTTAGACTCGAGCTCCTATAATTCACCCCTCCACTTT
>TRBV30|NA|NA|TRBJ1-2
CAWGGDIAYGYTF
TGTGCCTGGGGAGGGGACATTGCTTATGGCTACACCTTC
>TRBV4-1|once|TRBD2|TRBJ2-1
CASSQDPASGPSYNEQFF
TGCGCCAGCAGCCAAGACCCCGCTAGCGGGCCCTCCTACAATGAGCAGTTCTTC
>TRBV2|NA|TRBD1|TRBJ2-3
CASSGGQGAGDTQYF
TGTGCCAGCAGTGGGGGACAGGGGGCAGGAGATACGCAGTATTTT
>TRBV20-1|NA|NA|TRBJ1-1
CSANRNTEAFF
TGCAGTGCTAATCGGAACACTGAAGCTTTCTTT
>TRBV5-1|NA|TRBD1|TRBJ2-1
CASSLGDRANEQFF
TGCGCCAGCAGCTTGGGGGACAGGGCAAATGAGCAGTTCTTC
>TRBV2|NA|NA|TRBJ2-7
CASRTGPSSYEQYF
TGTGCCAGCAGGACAGGACCTTCCTCCTACGAGCAGTACTTC
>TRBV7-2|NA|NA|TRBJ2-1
CASSLGVNNEQFF
TGTGCCAGCAGCTTAGGAGTAAACAATGAGCAGTTCTTC
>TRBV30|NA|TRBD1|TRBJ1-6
CAWGGQQNSPLHF
TGTGCCTGGGGGGGACAGCAAAATTCACCCCTCCACTTT
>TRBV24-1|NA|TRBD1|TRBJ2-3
CATSDTGVTDTQYF
TGTGCCACCAGTGATACAGGGGTCACAGATACGCAGTATTTT
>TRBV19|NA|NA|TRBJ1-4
CASSIISGDEKLFF
TGTGCCAGTAGTATAATCTCCGGGGATGAAAAACTGTTTTTT